Shown below are 18 T cell receptor beta chains from a single sample sequenced in a study of HIV-infected patients and healthy controls. Reverse transcription used around 540 ng RNA and constant-region primers for alpha and beta. Each of the alpha and beta chains got its own library through chain-specific third strand synthesis with indices. TCRdb ran MiXCR on the 5' RACE reads and lists one entry per CDR3 protein. The repertoire holds 4,000 or so distinct CDR3 sequences, roughly 9% seen once, with approximately 18% in the top ten. Roughly three months, about 14 weeks, into antiretroviral therapy, follow-up blood was collected. Whole blood was used without fractionation, so all unsorted peripheral T cells were included. This material consisted of blood, taken during antiretroviral therapy. The receptors were sampled from an adult with HIV infection.

This clonotype is medium-sized. J is TRBJ1-1 and V is TRBV12-3 or TRBV12-4, with unresolved D. V gave up 7 bases and J gave up 6 bases, with 15 bases separating them. CDR3 length equals 13 residues. The DNA for the CDR3 is TGTGCCAGCACTGCTGGGTTTGGGTCTGAAGCTTTCTTT. This codes for CASTAGFGSEAFF.

This clonotype is classed as large. This chain uses TRBV5-6 with TRBJ2-1; 8 nucleotides line up with TRBD2. The CDR3 length is 15 residues. CDR1 is SGHDT and CDR2 is YYEEEE in the germline V gene. The V segment lost 0 bases and the J segment 3 bases; nucleotides outside the gene matches: 2. The CDR3 loop is CASSLAGTSYNEQFF. The CDR3 DNA reads as TGTGCCAGCAGCTTGGCCGGGACTAGCTACAATGAGCAGTTCTTC.

By sample share, this clonotype is medium-sized (0.01 to 0.1%). J is TRBJ2-3 and V is TRBV11-1; 12 bases map to TRBD2. V dropped 5 bases and J dropped 2; count of bases not matched to a gene: 14. This CDR3 region has 19 residues. Germline CDR1 is SGHAT and CDR2 is FQDESV (reference sequence). In nucleotides, the CDR3 is TGTGCCAGCAGCCAATCATCCTTCGGACTAGCGGGGTACACAGATACGCAGTATTTT. Translated, it gives CASSQSSFGLAGYTDTQYF.

This clonotype counts as medium-sized (0.01 to 0.1%). The genes are TRBV7-3 and TRBJ1-1; D call uncertain. Trimming removed 1 base from V and 0 bases from J, with 12 bases in between. Germline-derived CDR1 and CDR2 are SGHTA and FQGTGA. The length of the CDR3 is 16 residues. CDR3: CASSLNPPSLNTEAFF. The CDR3 DNA reads TGTGCCAGCAGCTTAAACCCACCCTCTCTGAACACTGAAGCTTTCTTT.

This clonotype was seen a few times. The chain couples TRBV7-8 to TRBJ1-1, with D tentatively TRBD1 (6 bases). Trimming removed 4 bases at V and 0 bases at J, with 12 bases between. The CDR3 is made up of 15 amino acids. CDR1 is SGHVS and CDR2 is FQNEAQ in the germline V gene. CDR3: CASSSRTVLNTEAFF. For the CDR3, the DNA is TGTGCCAGCAGCTCTAGGACAGTTTTGAACACTGAAGCTTTCTTT. Full variable domain (outside the CDR3, taken from reference TRBV7-8 and TRBJ1-1): GAGVSQSPRYKVAKRGQDVALRCDPISGHVSLFWYQQALGQGPEFLTYFQNEAQLDKSGLPSDRFFAERPEGSVSTLKIQRTQQEDSAVYLCASSSRTVLNTEAFFGQGTRLTVV.

This clonotype is termed medium-sized. The chain links TRBV5-1 to TRBJ1-4; D unclear. CDR3 size: 14 residues. Germline loops: CDR1 SGHRS, CDR2 YFSETQ. Trimming stripped 4 bases from V and 8 bases from J, with 15 bases between. CDR3 residues: CASSPRVLGEKLFF. In DNA form, the CDR3 reads TGCGCCAGCAGCCCCCGGGTCCTGGGAGAAAAACTGTTTTTT.

This clonotype was recorded many times. The chain combines TRBV6-6 with TRBJ1-2; D is unresolved. This CDR3 spans 13 amino acids. Germline V gives CDR1 MNHNY, CDR2 SVGAGI (reference sequence). Trimming removed 2 bases from V and 1 base from J, with 5 bases in between. The CDR3 DNA reads TGTGCCAGCAGTTACGAGGGTAACTATGGCTACACCTTC. This encodes CASSYEGNYGYTF.

The chain employs TRBV5-1 and TRBJ2-3; perhaps D is TRBD1 or TRBD2 (5 bases each). This CDR3 spans 16 amino acids. Trimming pared 4 bases from V and 4 bases from J, leaving 19 bases between. CDR1 and CDR2 (germline): SGHRS, YFSETQ. This CDR3 is CASSRWDGPRADTQYF. Here the CDR3 DNA reads TGCGCCAGCAGCCGCTGGGACGGACCTCGCGCAGATACGCAGTATTTT.

By sample share, this clonotype is medium-sized. The chain couples TRBV4-1 to TRBJ1-1, with D hard to call. Germline values: CDR1 MGHRA, CDR2 YSYEKL. The CDR3 contains 15 residues. With 1 base removed from V and 3 bases from J, the gap between germline ends came to 12 bases. CDR3 nucleotides: TGCGCCAGCAGCCAAGCCCAAAGCGGCTACACTGAAGCTTTCTTT. Its translation: CASSQAQSGYTEAFF.

The chain uses TRBV6-4 and TRBJ2-3, with D possibly being TRBD2 (5 bases). Germline V gene data show CDR1 as MRHNA and CDR2 as SNTAGT. V lost 5 bases, J lost 2 bases, and 8 bases lay in between. There are 13 residues in the CDR3. The CDR3 loop is CASSPGFTDTQYF. The CDR3 nucleotides read TGTGCCAGCAGTCCGGGGTTCACAGATACGCAGTATTTT.

By share, this clonotype ranks as medium-sized. The V gene is TRBV6-6, the J gene TRBJ1-1; D unresolved. Germline loops: CDR1 MNHNY, CDR2 SVGAGI (reference sequence). The CDR3 is 13 amino acids. V was clipped by 2 bases and J by 2 bases, with 6 bases between them. CDR3 sequence (DNA): TGTGCCAGCAGTTACCAGCTAAACACTGAAGCTTTCTTT. This codes for CASSYQLNTEAFF.

Judged by abundance, this clonotype is medium-sized. This rearrangement joins TRBV9 to TRBJ1-5; D unclear. The V and J ends lost 0 bases and 4 bases respectively, with 14 bases between them. The germline V gene encodes CDR1 SGDLS and CDR2 YYNGEE. The CDR3 covers 16 residues. DNA for the CDR3: TGTGCCAGCAGCGTAGGCTCCGCCACGGGGAATCAGCCCCAGCATTTT. Translation: CASSVGSATGNQPQHF.

This clonotype is medium-sized. The rearrangement uses TRBV6-2 or TRBV6-3 and TRBJ2-6, with D possibly being TRBD2 (5 bases). V was trimmed by 7 bases and J by 5 bases, leaving 12 bases between them. The CDR3 sequence is 14 residues long. In germline, CDR1 is MNHEY, CDR2 SVGEGT. The CDR3 loop is CASTGYSRANVLTF. CDR3 DNA: TGTGCCAGCACGGGGTATTCTAGGGCCAACGTCCTGACTTTC.

The J gene is TRBJ1-5, the V gene TRBV12-3 or TRBV12-4; TRBD1 matches at 7 bases. V was pared by 5 bases and J by 3 bases, with 4 bases of the junction left unmatched. The CDR3 has 14 amino acids. As DNA, the CDR3 is TGTGCCAGCAGTCCCGGACAGGTCAATCAGCCCCAGCATTTT. This codes for CASSPGQVNQPQHF.

This clonotype occurred many times. The rearrangement links TRBV12-3 or TRBV12-4 to TRBJ2-3, with 8 bases that match TRBD1. Trimming at V came to 4 bases and at J to 7 bases, leaving 7 bases not matched to a gene. The CDR3 totals 14 residues. The chain's CDR3 is CASSSTGAVNTQYF. The CDR3 nucleotides read TGTGCCAGCAGTTCGACAGGGGCTGTGAATACGCAGTATTTT.

V usage is TRBV20-1 and J usage is TRBJ1-4, with no clear D. The CDR3 has 14 amino acids. Germline CDR1 DFQATT, CDR2 SNEGSKA (reference sequence). With 3 bases removed from V and 3 bases from J, the gap between germline ends came to 11 bases. CDR3 sequence: CSASSGIANEKLFF. The CDR3 DNA is TGCAGTGCTAGTAGCGGAATTGCTAATGAAAAACTGTTTTTT.

This chain joins TRBV3-1 and TRBJ1-1; D not resolved. The germline gives CDR1 LGHDT, CDR2 YNNKEL (reference sequence). The CDR3 covers 12 residues. V was shortened by 8 bases and J by 0 bases, with 7 bases between the two germline ends. CDR3: CASPILNTEAFF. In DNA form, the CDR3 reads TGTGCCAGCCCTATCTTGAACACTGAAGCTTTCTTT.

This clonotype was observed at least ten times. The chain recombines TRBV12-2 with TRBJ2-1; TRBD1 is the table's D call, not checked against the DNA. TRBV12-2 is noted as a pseudogene. CDR3 length: 16 amino acids. The CDR3 sequence is CVSRITGTGIVNEQFF. CDR3 nucleotide sequence: TGTGTAAGTCGCATCACCGGGACAGGGATTGTGAATGAGCAGTTCTTC.